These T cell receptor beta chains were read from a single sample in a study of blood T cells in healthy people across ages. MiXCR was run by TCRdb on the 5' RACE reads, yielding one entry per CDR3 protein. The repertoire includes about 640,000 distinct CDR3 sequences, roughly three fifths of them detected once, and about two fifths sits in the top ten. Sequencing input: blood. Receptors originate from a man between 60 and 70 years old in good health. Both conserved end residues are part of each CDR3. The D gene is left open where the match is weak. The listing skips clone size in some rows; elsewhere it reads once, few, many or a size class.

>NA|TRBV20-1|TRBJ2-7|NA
CSADRRGLDYEQYF
TGCAGTGCTGATAGGCGCGGGCTTGACTACGAGCAGTACTTC
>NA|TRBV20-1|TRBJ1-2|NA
CSARDQARGGGYTF
TGCAGTGCTAGAGATCAGGCCAGGGGAGGTGGCTACACCTTC
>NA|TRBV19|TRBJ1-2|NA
CASTLSPGVNGYTF
TGTGCCAGTACCCTATCGCCGGGGGTCAATGGCTACACCTTC
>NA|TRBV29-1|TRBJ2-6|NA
CSVEQVTGANVLTF
TGCAGCGTTGAACAGGTTACTGGGGCCAACGTCCTGACTTTC
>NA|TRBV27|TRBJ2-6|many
CASSWGAGANVLTF
TGTGCCAGCAGTTGGGGGGCTGGGGCCAACGTCCTGACTTTC
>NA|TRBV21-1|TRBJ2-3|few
CASTNRSGASTDTQYF
TGTGCCAGCACTAACAGGAGCGGGGCGAGCACAGATACGCAGTATTTT
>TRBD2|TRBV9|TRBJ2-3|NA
CASSVAGPGLNTDTQYF
TGTGCCAGCAGCGTAGCTGGACCGGGACTAAACACAGATACGCAGTATTTT
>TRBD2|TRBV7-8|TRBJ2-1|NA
CASSLLTAGMYNEQFF
TGTGCCAGCAGCTTATTAACAGCGGGGATGTACAATGAGCAGTTCTTC
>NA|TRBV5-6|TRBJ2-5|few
CASSSLDYQETQYF
TGTGCCAGCAGCTCCCTGGACTACCAAGAGACCCAGTACTTC
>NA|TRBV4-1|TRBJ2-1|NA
CASSQEGLGQYNEQFF
TGCGCCAGCAGCCAAGAGGGTTTAGGCCAATACAATGAGCAGTTCTTC
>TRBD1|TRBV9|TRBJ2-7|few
CASSELQGDEQYF
TGTGCCAGCAGCGAGCTACAGGGGGACGAGCAGTACTTC
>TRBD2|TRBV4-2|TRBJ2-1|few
CASQNGGGAFGEQFF
TGTGCCAGCCAAAATGGCGGGGGGGCTTTTGGTGAGCAGTTCTTC
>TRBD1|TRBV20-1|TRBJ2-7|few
CSAIPQGQGRNEQYF
TGCAGTGCCATCCCACAGGGGCAGGGAAGGAACGAGCAGTACTTC
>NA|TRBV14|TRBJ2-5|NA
CASRRTFEETQYF
TGTGCCAGCAGACGGACCTTCGAAGAGACCCAGTACTTC
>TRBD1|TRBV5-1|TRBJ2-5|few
CASSSGTGGVETQYF
TGCGCCAGCAGCTCCGGGACAGGGGGCGTTGAGACCCAGTACTTC
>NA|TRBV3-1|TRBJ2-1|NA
CASSPRFSEQFF
TGTGCCAGCAGCCCAAGGTTTAGTGAGCAGTTCTTC
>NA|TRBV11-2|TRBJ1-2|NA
CASSFSSGYYGYTF
TGTGCCAGCAGCTTTTCGTCAGGGTACTATGGCTACACCTTC
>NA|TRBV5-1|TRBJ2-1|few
CASSQAGTAEGEQFF
TGCGCCAGCAGCCAGGCCGGGACGGCGGAGGGTGAGCAGTTCTTC
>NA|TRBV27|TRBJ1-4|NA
CASSFRATKEKLFF
TGTGCCAGCAGTTTTAGGGCAACTAAGGAAAAACTGTTTTTT
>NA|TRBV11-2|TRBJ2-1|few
CASSPGNYNEQFF
TGTGCCAGCAGCCCGGGTAATTACAATGAGCAGTTCTTC
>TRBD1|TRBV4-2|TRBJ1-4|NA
CATSQVGPGQGNEKLFF
TGTGCCACCAGCCAAGTGGGGCCGGGACAGGGTAATGAAAAACTGTTTTTT
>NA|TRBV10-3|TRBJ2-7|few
CAISERPGSYEQYF
TGTGCCATCAGTGAGAGACCGGGGAGCTACGAGCAGTACTTC
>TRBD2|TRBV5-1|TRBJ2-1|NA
CTSSLGTSGLNEQFF
TGCACCAGCAGCTTAGGGACTAGCGGACTCAATGAGCAGTTCTTC
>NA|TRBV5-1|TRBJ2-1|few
CASSLSLSGDEQFF
TGCGCCAGCAGCTTGAGCCTCTCCGGCGATGAGCAGTTCTTC
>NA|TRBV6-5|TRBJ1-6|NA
CASSSSFPNSPLHF
TGTGCCAGCAGTTCTTCCTTCCCCAATTCACCCCTCCACTTT
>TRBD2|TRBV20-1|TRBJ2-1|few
CSARDRTGGPSEQFF
TGCAGTGCTAGAGATCGGACGGGGGGGCCGAGTGAGCAGTTCTTC
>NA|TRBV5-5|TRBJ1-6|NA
CASSGREAYSPLHF
TGTGCCAGCAGCGGCCGGGAAGCCTATTCACCCCTCCATTTT
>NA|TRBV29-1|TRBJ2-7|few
CSVEGNEGGEQYF
TGCAGCGTTGAAGGTAATGAGGGGGGCGAGCAGTACTTC
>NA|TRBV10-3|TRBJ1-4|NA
CAIRDATNEKLFF
TGTGCCATCAGGGATGCAACTAATGAAAAACTGTTTTTT